Following are 17 T cell receptor beta chains from one sample sequenced in a study of PD-1 blockade in classical Hodgkin lymphoma. The data were produced by immunoSEQ multiplex PCR, yet TCRdb's version contains in-frame clones alone and is incomplete. Counted here are around 58,000 clones, about 88% occurring once; the ten biggest clones make up around 9.7%. No patient escaped relapse after autologous stem cell transplantation, and brentuximab vedotin exposure varied. The specimen was peripheral blood mononuclear cells (PBMCs), collected at baseline. The receptors were sampled from a human donor with classical Hodgkin lymphoma.

The rearrangement joins TRBV10-3 to TRBJ1-1, with 10 nucleotides matching TRBD1. V trimming: 4 bases; J trimming: 13 bases; junction bases outside the gene matches: 9. Germline values: CDR1 ENHRY, CDR2 SYGVKD. The CDR3 totals 13 residues. This CDR3 reads CAISGDGQGVVFF. The CDR3 nucleotides read TGTGCCATCAGTGGTGACGGACAGGGGGTCGTTTTCTTT.

The V and J genes are TRBV7-6 and TRBJ2-1, with unresolved D. Per the germline V gene, CDR1 is SGHVS and CDR2 is FNYEAQ. V shed 2 bases and J shed 6 bases, with 8 bases lying between them. The CDR3 consists of 13 residues. For the CDR3, the DNA is TGTGCCAGCAGCTTAATCTTGGGCAATGAGCAGTTCTTC. This sequence encodes CASSLILGNEQFF.

The V gene is TRBV28, the J gene TRBJ2-3; 15 nucleotides line up with TRBD2. Unmatched junction bases numbered 12, after V lost 6 bases and J lost 2 bases. Per the germline V gene, CDR1 is MDHEN and CDR2 is SYDVKM. This CDR3 region has 19 residues. This chain's CDR3 is CASSIGLAGGIPITDTQYF. As DNA, the CDR3 is TGTGCCAGCAGCATCGGACTAGCGGGGGGGATTCCAATCACAGATACGCAGTATTTT. Combining the CDR3 with reference TRBV28 and TRBJ2-3 gives the whole variable domain DVKVTQSSRYLVKRTGEKVFLECVQDMDHENMFWYRQDPGLGLRLIYFSYDVKMKEKGDIPEGYSVSREKKERFSLILESASTNQTSMYLCASSIGLAGGIPITDTQYFGPGTRLTVL.

This clone has just one count. The chain carries TRBV28 and TRBJ2-1, with 8 bases that match TRBD2. J lost 4 bases, V lost 7 bases, and 9 bases had no gene match. The CDR3 extends over 15 amino acids. Germline lookup yields CDR1 MDHEN and CDR2 SYDVKM. The CDR3 nucleotides are TGTGCCAGCACTAGCGGGCTAACGAGGTACAATGAGCAGTTCTTC. Its protein is CASTSGLTRYNEQFF.

The chain combines TRBV6-1 with TRBJ1-4; no clear D. The CDR3 runs to 13 residues. V lost 7 bases to trimming and J lost 8 bases, with 14 bases between them. Per the germline V gene, CDR1 is MNHNS and CDR2 is SASEGT. The chain's CDR3 is CASTHLSEEKLFF. As DNA, the CDR3 is TGTGCCAGCACCCATCTCTCAGAGGAAAAACTGTTTTTT.

A single count supports this clone. The V gene is TRBV27, the J gene TRBJ2-2; D not certain. This CDR3 comprises 16 residues. Trimming took 6 bases from V and 4 from J, leaving 18 bases between them. Germline V gene sequence: CDR1 MNHEY, CDR2 SMNVEV (reference sequence). CDR3 residues: CASSPDFRSSTGELFF. Here the CDR3 DNA reads TGTGCCAGCAGCCCTGATTTCCGGAGTAGCACCGGGGAGCTGTTTTTT.

The chain combines TRBV10-3 with TRBJ1-6; 7 bases are a match to TRBD1. This CDR3 region has 13 residues. Germline V CDR1 and CDR2: ENHRY, SYGVKD. Trimming removed 6 bases from V and 6 bases from J; junction bases left unmatched: 2. In nucleotides, the CDR3 is TGTGCCATCAGCGCAGGGGGTAATTCACCCCTCCACTTT. This gives the protein CAISAGGNSPLHF.

The V call is TRBV7-9, the J call TRBJ2-3; tentatively, D is TRBD2 (5 bases). Trimming took off 5 bases at V and 5 bases at J, with 14 bases between the two ends. There are 14 residues in the CDR3. Germline V gene sequence: CDR1 SEHNR, CDR2 FQNEAQ (reference sequence). CDR3 residues: CASSPGVGEDTQYF. The CDR3 coding sequence is TGTGCCAGCAGCCCCGGGGTCGGGGAAGATACGCAGTATTTT.

V usage is TRBV28 and J usage is TRBJ2-1; possibly TRBD2 for D (5 bases). Germline V gene lookup returns CDR1 MDHEN and CDR2 SYDVKM. The CDR3 is made up of 13 amino acids. V lost 2 bases and J 7 bases, leaving 9 bases between the germline ends. The CDR3 DNA reads TGTGCCAGCAGTTTACTTTCGGGAAATGAGCAGTTCTTC. Translation: CASSLLSGNEQFF.

V and J are TRBV28 and TRBJ1-2; no firm D call. The CDR3 contains 13 residues. Germline V gene sequence: CDR1 MDHEN, CDR2 SYDVKM. Deletions cut 1 base from V and 4 bases from J, with 7 bases between. The CDR3 nucleotides are TGTGCCAGCAGTTTATATGCCAGCTATGGCTACACCTTC. Residues: CASSLYASYGYTF.

The V call is TRBV12-5, the J call TRBJ2-3; D unclear. Germline lookup yields CDR1 LGHNT and CDR2 FRNRAP. Trimming removed 0 bases from V and 1 base from J, with 14 bases in between. The CDR3 is 17 amino acids. The CDR3 DNA is TGTGCTAGTGGTTTGGTACCCCCGGAGTGGGGCACAGATACGCAGTATTTT. The encoded protein is CASGLVPPEWGTDTQYF.

The chain links TRBV6-6 to TRBJ2-7, with 8 bases lining up with TRBD1. CDR1 is MNHNY, CDR2 SVGAGI, per germline (reference sequence). The CDR3 spans 16 residues. The V gene end was trimmed by 1 base and the J gene end by 0 bases; junction bases not matched to a gene: 5. In DNA, the CDR3 is TGTGCCAGCAGTTACTGGGCCAGGGGGCACTCCTACGAGCAGTACTTC. Translating it yields CASSYWARGHSYEQYF.

This clone occurred once. The chain uses TRBV19 and TRBJ2-1, with 8 bases matching TRBD2. This CDR3 has 18 residues. J lost 0 bases, V lost 9 bases, and 16 bases had no gene match. Germline V CDR1 and CDR2: LNHDA, SQIVND (reference sequence). The DNA for the CDR3 is TGTGCCAGCGCCCGGGGGGGGGAACCCAGGGCCTCCTACAATGAGCAGTTCTTC. This encodes CASARGGEPRASYNEQFF.

The V gene is TRBV6-5, the J gene TRBJ2-7; possibly TRBD2 for D (5 bases). V gave up 5 bases and J gave up 3 bases, with 14 bases separating them. The CDR3 runs 14 residues. Germline CDR1 MNHEY, CDR2 SVGAGI. The CDR3 sequence is CASSDVWAGYEQYF. The CDR3 DNA reads TGTGCCAGCAGTGATGTCTGGGCGGGCTACGAGCAGTACTTC.

The J gene is TRBJ1-5, the V gene TRBV5-5, with TRBD1 matching 8 bases. Germline CDR1 and CDR2: SGHKS and YYEKEE (reference sequence). The CDR3 totals 17 residues. Unmatched junction bases numbered 5, after V lost 0 bases and J lost 0 bases. The CDR3 nucleotides read TGTGCCAGCAGCTTGGGGCAGGGGGCATATAGCAATCAGCCCCAGCATTTT. It specifies CASSLGQGAYSNQPQHF.

Here the CDR3 DNA reads TGTGCCAGCAGCCAAGCAGTAGTCGGAGCCGGGGAGCTGTTTTTT. It translates to CASSQAVVGAGELFF. V gene TRBV4-2 combines with J gene TRBJ2-2, with unresolved D. Germline V lookup: CDR1 LGHNA, CDR2 YNFKEQ. The CDR3 consists of 15 residues. Between the trimmed V and J ends, which lost 1 base and 6 bases, there was a span of 12 bases.

The chain has TRBV5-1 and TRBJ2-3; TRBD1 is a possible D gene (6 bases). Germline CDR1 and CDR2: SGHRS and YFSETQ. Trimming left V 0 bases short and J 8 bases short, with 19 bases between. The CDR3 spans 16 residues. CDR3 nucleotide sequence: TGCGCCAGCAGCTTGGGGGCGGTAGCGACAGGTTCTACGCAGTATTTT. Its protein product is CASSLGAVATGSTQYF. Using reference TRBV5-1 and TRBJ2-3 for the parts outside the CDR3, the full variable domain is KAGVTQTPRYLIKTRGQQVTLSCSPISGHRSVSWYQQTPGQGLQFLFEYFSETQRNKGNFPGRFSGRQFSNSRSEMNVSTLELGDSALYLCASSLGAVATGSTQYFGPGTRLTVL.